These 29 T cell receptor beta chains came from one sample sequenced in a study of early stage breast cancer tumors. Sequenced by immunoSEQ multiplex PCR; TCRdb stores in-frame clones only, minus some. The sample carries about 5,000 clones, around 60% recorded once. Sequencing used breast tumor tissue. Every receptor here comes from a person aged 45-65 years with breast cancer.

The J gene is TRBJ1-1, the V gene TRBV6-5, with no clear D. Trimming cost V 0 bases and J 6 bases, with 14 bases left between them. Germline CDR1 is MNHEY and CDR2 is SVGAGI. The CDR3 length is 15 residues. The CDR3 region is CASSYSIVGRPEAFF. CDR3 DNA: TGTGCCAGCAGTTACTCGATAGTAGGGCGCCCTGAAGCTTTCTTT.

This clone was counted only a few times. The rearrangement uses TRBV7-8 and TRBJ1-1; a possible D gene is TRBD1 (6 bases). The ends were cut back, 5 bases at V and 0 bases at J, with 16 bases in the middle. Per the germline V gene, CDR1 is SGHVS and CDR2 is FQNEAQ. The CDR3 runs to 16 residues. CDR3 coding DNA: TGTGCCAGCAGCCAGGGGTCAGGGCGGATGAACACTGAAGCTTTCTTT. Protein product: CASSQGSGRMNTEAFF. Drawing the rest from reference TRBV7-8 and TRBJ1-1, the complete variable domain is GAGVSQSPRYKVAKRGQDVALRCDPISGHVSLFWYQQALGQGPEFLTYFQNEAQLDKSGLPSDRFFAERPEGSVSTLKIQRTQQEDSAVYLCASSQGSGRMNTEAFFGQGTRLTVV.

The rearrangement links TRBV6-5 to TRBJ2-7; D not certain. The germline V gene has CDR1 MNHEY and CDR2 SVGAGI. Trimming took off 2 bases at V and 5 bases at J, with 10 bases between the two ends. There are 13 residues in the CDR3. The CDR3 DNA follows: TGTGCCAGCAGTTACATCGGTGGCCACGAGCAGTACTTC. Translated, it gives CASSYIGGHEQYF.

This clone was counted between two and nine times. The chain links TRBV6-5 to TRBJ1-6; the D gene is possibly TRBD1 (5 bases). Per the germline V gene, CDR1 is MNHEY and CDR2 is SVGAGI. The CDR3 runs to 16 residues. With 2 bases removed from V and 10 bases from J, the gap between germline ends came to 18 bases. CDR3 amino acids: CASSYGVRVLGSPLHF. The CDR3 bases are TGTGCCAGCAGTTACGGAGTCAGGGTATTAGGATCACCCCTCCACTTT.

The genes are TRBV7-9 and TRBJ2-4; 9 bases agree with TRBD1. The CDR3 consists of 17 residues. Looked up from germline, CDR1 is SEHNR and CDR2 is FQNEAQ (reference sequence). The V and J ends lost 5 bases and 2 bases, in that order; junction bases with no gene match: 10. DNA of the CDR3: TGTGCCAGCAGCCCACCCTTACAGGGGGCAACCAAAAACATTCAGTACTTC. Translating it yields CASSPPLQGATKNIQYF. Full variable domain (outside the CDR3, taken from reference TRBV7-9 and TRBJ2-4): DTGVSQNPRHKITKRGQNVTFRCDPISEHNRLYWYRQTLGQGPEFLTYFQNEAQLEKSRLLSDRFSAERPKGSFSTLEIQRTEQGDSAMYLCASSPPLQGATKNIQYFGAGTRLSVL.

The chain has TRBV15 and TRBJ2-2, with D hard to call. Looked up from germline, CDR1 is LNHNV and CDR2 is YYDKDF (reference sequence). The CDR3 runs to 15 residues. With 1 base removed from V and 7 bases from J, the gap between germline ends came to 13 bases. In DNA form, the CDR3 reads TGTGCCACCAGCAGAGCACACCGAAGAGGCGGGGAGCTGTTTTTT. Translation: CATSRAHRRGGELFF.

The rearrangement uses TRBV12-2 and TRBJ2-1. TRBV12-2 is marked as a pseudogene. The CDR3 has 14 residues. CDR3: CASRLGYGVREQFF. CDR3 DNA sequence: TGTGCAAGTCGCTTGGGTTACGGCGTTCGGGAGCAGTTCTTC.

The rearrangement links TRBV18 to TRBJ2-1; 8 bases are a match to TRBD1. Trimming at V came to 8 bases and at J to 7 bases, leaving 7 bases not matched to a gene. CDR3 length: 13 amino acids. Germline V lookup: CDR1 KGHSH, CDR2 LQKENI. The CDR3 DNA sequence: TGTGCCAGCGCATCAGGGGGCAAAAATGAGCAGTTCTTC. Its translation: CASASGGKNEQFF.

This clone was seen a handful of times. The V call is TRBV28, the J call TRBJ2-3; no clear D gene. CDR3 length: 12 amino acids. Trimming shortened V by 5 bases and J by 3 bases, and 6 bases separated the two germline ends. From germline, CDR1 is MDHEN and CDR2 SYDVKM. CDR3 residues: CASSGRTDTQYF. CDR3 bases: TGTGCCAGCAGTGGCAGAACAGATACGCAGTATTTT. The variable domain in full, completed from reference TRBV28 and TRBJ2-3, reads DVKVTQSSRYLVKRTGEKVFLECVQDMDHENMFWYRQDPGLGLRLIYFSYDVKMKEKGDIPEGYSVSREKKERFSLILESASTNQTSMYLCASSGRTDTQYFGPGTRLTVL.

This chain joins TRBV19 and TRBJ1-4, with D unresolved. Trimming removed 2 bases at V and 0 bases at J, with 13 bases between. The germline V gene has CDR1 LNHDA and CDR2 SQIVND (reference sequence). The CDR3 length is 17 residues. CDR3 protein: CASSIPFRSATNEKLFF. The CDR3 DNA is TGTGCCAGTAGTATACCCTTCCGGTCAGCAACTAATGAAAAACTGTTTTTT.

The V gene is TRBV6-1, the J gene TRBJ2-3; 11 bases map to TRBD2. Germline lookup yields CDR1 MNHNS and CDR2 SASEGT. This CDR3 is built from 16 residues. Trimming at V came to 2 bases and at J to 2 bases, leaving 3 bases not matched to a gene. The CDR3 nucleotides read TGTGCCAGCAGTGAAACTAGCGGGGGTCTCACAGATACGCAGTATTTT. Protein product: CASSETSGGLTDTQYF.

V gene TRBV5-1 combines with J gene TRBJ2-3; the D is unclear. Germline values: CDR1 SGHRS, CDR2 YFSETQ. This CDR3 spans 14 amino acids. Deletions cut 2 bases from V and 0 bases from J, with 7 bases between. The CDR3 here is CASSLSASTDTQYF. The CDR3 DNA sequence: TGCGCCAGCAGCTTATCCGCTAGCACAGATACGCAGTATTTT.

The J gene is TRBJ2-7, the V gene TRBV5-8; weak D call: TRBD2 (6 bases). Trimming removed 4 bases from V and 3 bases from J, with 8 bases in between. The CDR3 contains 12 residues. Looked up from germline, CDR1 is SGHTS and CDR2 is YDEGEE. As DNA, the CDR3 is TGTGCCAGCAGCCGGCGGGGCTACGAGCAGTACTTC. It is translated as CASSRRGYEQYF.

This chain uses TRBV7-2 with TRBJ2-7; 7 nucleotides align to TRBD2. V lost 5 bases to trimming and J lost 5 bases; unmatched junction nucleotides: 9. The length of the CDR3 is 14 residues. The germline CDR1 and CDR2 sequences are SGHTA and FQGNSA. CDR3 region: CASSPMDREDEQYF. DNA of the CDR3: TGTGCCAGCAGCCCAATGGATCGGGAGGACGAGCAGTACTTC.

This clone was seen a handful of times. The V call is TRBV6-6, the J call TRBJ1-2; D unresolved. The germline V and J ends were trimmed by 4 bases and 3 bases, with 12 bases remaining between them. Germline CDR1 reads MNHNY; CDR2 reads SVGAGI (reference sequence). The CDR3 loop spans 14 amino acids. Here the CDR3 reads CASSLTPRDYGYTF. The DNA of the CDR3 is TGTGCCAGCAGTTTAACACCCCGGGACTATGGCTACACCTTC.

This sequence joins TRBV20-1 and TRBJ2-5, with 8 bases matching TRBD1. V trimming: 7 bases; J trimming: 7 bases; junction bases outside the gene matches: 5. Germline CDR1 and CDR2: DFQATT and SNEGSKA (reference sequence). This CDR3 spans 11 amino acids. CDR3 amino acids: CSGKQGGTQYF. The DNA of the CDR3 is TGCAGTGGGAAACAGGGGGGGACCCAGTACTTC.

As DNA, the CDR3 is TGTGCCAGCAGCCCCGGACAGTCCACAGATACGCAGTATTTT. This sequence encodes CASSPGQSTDTQYF. The V gene is TRBV7-3, the J gene TRBJ2-3; the D gene is possibly TRBD1 (6 bases). The CDR3 runs 14 residues. The germline V gene encodes CDR1 SGHTA and CDR2 FQGTGA. Trimming stripped 5 bases from V and 2 bases from J, with 11 bases between.

This chain uses TRBV19 with TRBJ1-1; 7 nucleotides line up with TRBD1. Looked up from germline, CDR1 is LNHDA and CDR2 is SQIVND (reference sequence). The junction had 9 bases not matched to a gene; V was cut back by 4 bases and J by 4 bases. The CDR3 extends over 15 amino acids. The CDR3 bases are TGTGCCAGTAGTACAGACAGGGACGTAAGCACTGAAGCTTTCTTT. Amino acids: CASSTDRDVSTEAFF.

The chain couples TRBV4-3 to TRBJ2-7, with D perhaps matching TRBD1 (5 bases). The germline V and J ends were trimmed by 4 bases and 0 bases, with 10 bases remaining between them. CDR1 and CDR2 from the germline V gene are LGHNA and YSLEER. This CDR3 has 14 residues. The CDR3 coding sequence is TGCGCCAGCAGCCGACACAGGTCCTCCTACGAGCAGTACTTC. It specifies CASSRHRSSYEQYF.

This clone was detected once. V usage is TRBV2 and J usage is TRBJ2-4; D is perhaps TRBD2 (5 bases). The V and J ends lost 8 bases and 5 bases respectively, with 13 bases between them. In germline, CDR1 is SNHLY, CDR2 FYNNEI. This CDR3 has 13 residues. CDR3 region: CASSIDGENIQYF. In DNA form, the CDR3 reads TGTGCCAGCTCCATAGACGGGGAAAACATTCAGTACTTC.

This clone occurred once. The junction departs from the called germline gene at one end, perhaps through a read error. The chain has TRBV7-7 and TRBJ2-1; 8 bases map to TRBD2. The CDR3 has 15 residues. CDR1 is SSHAT, CDR2 FNYEAQ, per germline (reference sequence). The CDR3 sequence: CASSLSSGRGNEQFF. The CDR3 DNA is TGTGCTAGCAGCTTGTCCAGCGGGAGAGGAAATGAGCAGTTCTTC.

The chain joins TRBV23-1 to TRBJ2-7; 9 bases align to TRBD2. TRBV23-1 is recorded as an ORF, its role being uncertain. The CDR3 loop spans 14 amino acids. V was clipped by 6 bases and J by 4 bases; unmatched bases: 7. CDR3 loop: CASSIGGGGYEQYF. The CDR3 coding sequence is TGCGCCAGCAGCATTGGCGGGGGGGGTTACGAGCAGTACTTC.

The chain employs TRBV11-2 and TRBJ1-2, with D maybe TRBD1 (5 bases). The CDR3 sequence is 14 residues long. Trimming pared 1 base from V and 3 bases from J, leaving 9 bases between. Germline CDR1 and CDR2: SGHAT and FQNNGV. CDR3 in amino acids: CASSLGETDYGYTF. In DNA form, the CDR3 reads TGTGCCAGCAGCTTAGGCGAGACAGACTATGGCTACACCTTC.

This sequence joins TRBV28 and TRBJ2-1; 10 nucleotides match TRBD2. Trimming at V came to 3 bases and at J to 12 bases, leaving 17 bases not matched to a gene. The V gene's germline CDR1 is MDHEN and CDR2 SYDVKM. The CDR3 has 17 amino acids. CDR3 DNA sequence: TGTGCCAGCAGTTTGCTTACTAGCGGGATTTTTCAGTTTGTGCAGTTCTTC. Residues: CASSLLTSGIFQFVQFF.

V is TRBV5-6 and J is TRBJ1-2, with D unresolved. The ends were cut back, 4 bases at V and 1 base at J, with 14 bases in the middle. CDR1 SGHDT and CDR2 YYEEEE come from the germline V gene. The CDR3 is made up of 15 amino acids. The CDR3 bases are TGTGCCAGCAGCCCCTGGAACCGGGGTAACTATGGCTACACCTTC. Protein sequence: CASSPWNRGNYGYTF. Full variable domain (remainder filled in from reference TRBV5-6 and TRBJ1-2): DAGVTQSPTHLIKTRGQQVTLRCSPKSGHDTVSWYQQALGQGPQFIFQYYEEEERQRGNFPDRFSGHQFPNYSSELNVNALLLGDSALYLCASSPWNRGNYGYTFGSGTRLTVV.

This clone has just a few counts. The CDR3 here is CASHCEGQGNEKLFF. In DNA, the CDR3 is TGTGCTAGTCATTGCGAGGGACAGGGAAATGAAAAACTGTTTTTT. V and J are TRBV12-5 and TRBJ1-4, with 9 bases fitting TRBD1. The CDR3 totals 15 residues. Germline V CDR1 and CDR2: LGHNT, FRNRAP. J lost 5 bases, V lost 8 bases, and 9 bases had no gene match.

This clone was counted only a few times. The V call is TRBV7-8, the J call TRBJ2-3; tentative D call: TRBD2 (5 bases). The CDR3 runs to 13 residues. The ends were cut back, 5 bases at V and 4 bases at J, with 10 bases in the middle. Germline lookup yields CDR1 SGHVS and CDR2 FQNEAQ. CDR3 protein: CASSPPRADTQYF. The DNA for the CDR3 is TGTGCCAGCAGCCCCCCGAGGGCAGATACGCAGTATTTT.

This clone has just a few counts. This rearrangement joins TRBV7-9 to TRBJ2-5; perhaps TRBD2 as D (6 bases). CDR1 and CDR2 from the germline V gene are SEHNR and FQNEAQ (reference sequence). This CDR3 is 14 amino acids long. The ends were cut back, 3 bases at V and 2 bases at J, with 10 bases in the middle. CDR3 in DNA: TGTGCCAGCAGCTTCTCTAGCGCGCAAGAGACCCAGTACTTC. Encoded protein: CASSFSSAQETQYF.

This clone showed up just once. V gene TRBV18 combines with J gene TRBJ2-3; 13 bases are a match to TRBD2. This CDR3 comprises 15 residues. Germline values: CDR1 KGHSH, CDR2 LQKENI. The trim removed 8 bases at V and 3 bases at J, leaving 5 bases unmatched. CDR3 DNA: TGTGCCAGCGCGGGACTAGCGGGAACGACAGATACGCAGTATTTT. Translated: CASAGLAGTTDTQYF.